These 8 T cell receptor beta chains were all obtained from the same sample, sequenced in a study of blood T cell repertoires in COVID-19. The method was immunoSEQ multiplex PCR; TCRdb's version includes in-frame clones alone and lacks a portion of them. Of approximately 240,000 clones in the sample, approximately 79% are singletons; the top ten hold about 4%. Sequencing was done on a sample of peripheral blood. Every receptor here comes from a woman aged 40 to 50 with active or convalescent COVID-19.

Turning to this clone: Germline and junction disagree at one end, which may indicate a read error. This chain joins TRBV29-1 and TRBJ2-3; D gene unclear. Germline values: CDR1 SQVTM, CDR2 ANQGSEA. The CDR3 consists of 12 residues. This CDR3 is CSVEDGTDTQYF. CDR3 nucleotides: TGCAGCGTGGAAGACGGCACAGATACGCAGTATTTT.

This rearrangement joins TRBV12-3 or TRBV12-4 to TRBJ2-2; D is ambiguous. The V gene lost 6 bases and the J gene lost 5 bases, with 10 bases spanning the gap. The CDR3 sequence is 13 residues long. The CDR3 is CASSLGGTGELFF. The CDR3 DNA reads TGTGCCAGCAGCCTAGGCGGAACCGGGGAGCTGTTTTTT.

This chain's CDR3 is CASSLEGDGSYEQYF. CDR3 in DNA: TGTGCCAGCAGCTTAGAGGGGGACGGCTCCTACGAGCAGTACTTC. The chain uses TRBV11-1 and TRBJ2-7; a possible D gene is TRBD1 (6 bases). The CDR3 has 15 amino acids. Looked up from germline, CDR1 is SGHAT and CDR2 is FQDESV (reference sequence). Deletions cut 1 base from V and 0 bases from J, with 10 bases between.

The count of this clone is one. V is TRBV20-1 and J is TRBJ2-3; 11 nucleotides align to TRBD2. The CDR3 covers 15 residues. With V trimmed by 3 bases and J by 6 bases, 8 bases remained unmatched. Germline CDR1 and CDR2: DFQATT and SNEGSKA (reference sequence). The CDR3 DNA follows: TGCAGTGCTAGTAGTAGCGGGGGGGCGTGGGATACGCAGTATTTT. Protein sequence: CSASSSGGAWDTQYF.

This chain joins TRBV10-1 and TRBJ2-3; 9 bases line up with TRBD2. V was clipped by 6 bases and J by 3 bases; unmatched bases: 10. The CDR3 loop spans 16 amino acids. CDR1 and CDR2 from the germline V gene are WNHNN and SYGVQD (reference sequence). DNA for the CDR3: TGCGCCAGCAGCGCCGGGACTAGCACCCGAACAGATACGCAGTATTTT. Encoded protein: CASSAGTSTRTDTQYF.

This chain links TRBV5-1 with TRBJ1-4; no clear D gene. The CDR3 is made up of 15 amino acids. V was trimmed by 0 bases and J by 3 bases, leaving 9 bases between them. Germline values: CDR1 SGHRS, CDR2 YFSETQ. The CDR3 region is CASSLERSANEKLFF. The CDR3 DNA sequence: TGCGCCAGCAGCTTGGAGCGGTCAGCTAATGAAAAACTGTTTTTT.

The V gene is TRBV28, the J gene TRBJ2-5; TRBD1 aligns across 7 bases. V lost 4 bases to trimming and J lost 5 bases; unmatched junction nucleotides: 16. Looked up from germline, CDR1 is MDHEN and CDR2 is SYDVKM. This CDR3 is built from 17 residues. The CDR3 protein is CASSSRGPPGQFETQYF. CDR3 DNA: TGTGCCAGCAGTTCGAGGGGGCCCCCAGGGCAGTTTGAGACCCAGTACTTC.

The table lists this clone with a few counts. J is TRBJ1-5 and V is TRBV2; maybe TRBD1 (6 bases). Trimming cost V 6 bases and J 3 bases, with 15 bases left between them. This CDR3 comprises 15 residues. Germline V gene sequence: CDR1 SNHLY, CDR2 FYNNEI. For the CDR3, the DNA is TGTGCCAGCAGCCCAGGGGAATTTGACAATCAGCCCCAGCATTTT. Residues: CASSPGEFDNQPQHF.